This is a list of T cell receptor beta chains from one sample in a study of blood T cell repertoires in COVID-19. Assay used: immunoSEQ multiplex PCR; TCRdb lists only in-frame clones, some missing. The sample yields 100,000 to 150,000 clones, around nine tenths seen once. Sequenced sample: peripheral blood. The receptors shown here come from a man over 45 with COVID-19, enrolled during active disease. Each CDR3 is given with its conserved first and last residue. The order of the fields is J gene, CDR3 length, D gene, V gene, CDR3 protein, CDR3 DNA. The D gene is left open where the match is weak.

J: TRBJ1-5; length: 14; D: TRBD1; V: TRBV7-8; CDR3: CASSLDRVNQPQHF; DNA: TGTGCCAGCAGCCTGGACAGGGTCAATCAGCCCCAGCATTTT
J: TRBJ1-6; length: 15; D: TRBD1; V: TRBV5-1; CDR3: CASSLGGQGRSPLHF; DNA: TGCGCCAGCAGCTTGGGGGGACAGGGACGTTCACCCCTCCACTTT
J: TRBJ1-6; length: 19; D: TRBD1; V: TRBV7-4; CDR3: CASSLGRQGAVPYNSPLHF; DNA: TGTGCCAGCAGCTTAGGGCGACAGGGGGCGGTCCCCTATAATTCACCCCTCCACTTT
J: TRBJ2-2; length: 13; D: -; V: TRBV9; CDR3: CASSVAGTGELFF; DNA: TGTGCCAGCAGCGTAGCGGGTACCGGGGAGCTGTTTTTT
J: TRBJ2-7; length: 14; D: TRBD1; V: TRBV30; CDR3: CAWSPGTATYEQYF; DNA: TGTGCCTGGAGTCCCGGGACAGCCACCTACGAGCAGTACTTC
J: TRBJ1-1; length: 12; D: -; V: TRBV6-2/TRBV6-3; CDR3: CASSLTSTEAFF; DNA: TGTGCCAGCAGTTTGACATCTACTGAAGCTTTCTTT
J: TRBJ2-3; length: 14; D: TRBD2; V: TRBV19; CDR3: CASSLAGSTDTQYF; DNA: TGTGCCAGTAGCCTAGCGGGGAGCACAGATACGCAGTATTTT
J: TRBJ2-2; length: 16; D: TRBD1; V: TRBV19; CDR3: CASTPSGQVNTGELFF; DNA: TGTGCCAGTACCCCCTCGGGACAGGTGAACACCGGGGAGCTGTTTTTT
J: TRBJ2-7; length: 13; D: -; V: TRBV7-8; CDR3: CASKGGGSYEQYF; DNA: TGTGCCAGCAAGGGAGGCGGCTCCTACGAGCAGTACTTC
J: TRBJ1-2; length: 13; D: -; V: TRBV7-9; CDR3: CASSLAGAWGYTF; DNA: TGTGCCAGCAGCTTAGCAGGGGCCTGGGGCTACACCTTC
J: TRBJ2-1; length: 14; D: TRBD2; V: TRBV30; CDR3: CAWSRGGPDNEQFF; DNA: TGTGCCTGGAGTAGGGGAGGGCCGGACAATGAGCAGTTCTTC
J: TRBJ2-1; length: 18; D: -; V: TRBV7-2; CDR3: CASSFQSGTPSSYNEQFF; DNA: TGTGCCAGCAGCTTCCAATCCGGGACTCCGAGCTCCTACAATGAGCAGTTCTTC
J: TRBJ2-3; length: 14; D: -; V: TRBV10-3; CDR3: CAISGGVPGDTQYF; DNA: TGTGCCATCAGTGGAGGCGTGCCGGGAGATACGCAGTATTTT